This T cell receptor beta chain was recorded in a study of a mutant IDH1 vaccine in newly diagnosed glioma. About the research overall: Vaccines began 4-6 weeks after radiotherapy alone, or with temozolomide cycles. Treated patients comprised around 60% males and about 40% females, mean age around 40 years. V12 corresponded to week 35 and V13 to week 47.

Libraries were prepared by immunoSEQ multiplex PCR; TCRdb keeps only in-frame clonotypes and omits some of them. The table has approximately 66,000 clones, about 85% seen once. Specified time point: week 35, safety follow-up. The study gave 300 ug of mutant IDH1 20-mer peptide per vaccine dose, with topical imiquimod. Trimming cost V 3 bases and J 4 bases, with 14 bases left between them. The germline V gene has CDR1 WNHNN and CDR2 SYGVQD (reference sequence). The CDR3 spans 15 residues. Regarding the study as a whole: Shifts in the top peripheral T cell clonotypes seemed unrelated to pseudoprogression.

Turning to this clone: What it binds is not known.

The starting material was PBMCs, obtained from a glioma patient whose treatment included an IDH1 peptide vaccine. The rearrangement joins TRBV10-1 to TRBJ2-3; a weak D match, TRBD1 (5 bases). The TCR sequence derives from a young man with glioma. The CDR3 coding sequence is TGCGCCAGCAGTGACGCATGGACAAGTTCAGATACGCAGTATTTT. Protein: CASSDAWTSSDTQYF.